These 26 T cell receptor beta chains share one sample of origin, sequenced in a study of Graves' ophthalmopathy and Graves' hyperthyroidism. Beta-chain TCR CDR3 regions were amplified from RNA transcripts. Amplification began with first-round RT-PCR using HTBI primers, then second-round multiplex PCR was performed. MiXCR, applied by TCRdb to the multiplex PCR reads, yields one record per CDR3 protein. The sample yields approximately 410,000 distinct CDR3 sequences, approximately 15% seen once. Sample: peripheral blood. These receptors were collected from a woman between 18 and 29 years old with stable Graves' hyperthyroidism.

This clonotype appeared many times. This chain links TRBV5-1 with TRBJ1-1, with D possibly matching TRBD1 (6 bases). V was clipped by 0 bases and J by 6 bases, with 9 bases between them. This CDR3 comprises 13 residues. Germline V gives CDR1 SGHRS, CDR2 YFSETQ. CDR3 in DNA: TGCGCCAGCAGCTTGGCGGCAGGGGCTGAAGCTTTCTTT. Its translation: CASSLAAGAEAFF. Full variable domain (missing parts from reference TRBV5-1 and TRBJ1-1): KAGVTQTPRYLIKTRGQQVTLSCSPISGHRSVSWYQQTPGQGLQFLFEYFSETQRNKGNFPGRFSGRQFSNSRSEMNVSTLELGDSALYLCASSLAAGAEAFFGQGTRLTVV.

The chain links TRBV5-1 to TRBJ2-2; D could derive from TRBD1 or TRBD2 (6 bases each). Trimming removed 4 bases from V and 0 bases from J, with 13 bases in between. Per the germline V gene, CDR1 is SGHRS and CDR2 is YFSETQ. The CDR3 contains 16 residues. For the CDR3, the DNA is TGCGCCAGCAGCCCGGGGGCCAATGCGAACACCGGGGAGCTGTTTTTT. This encodes CASSPGANANTGELFF.

In this sample, this clonotype turned up many times. The chain links TRBV29-1 to TRBJ2-7, with D possibly matching TRBD1 (5 bases). CDR3 length equals 12 residues. Germline CDR1 is SQVTM and CDR2 is ANQGSEA. Deletions cut 0 bases from V and 3 bases from J, with 6 bases between. The CDR3 spells CSVEDRVYEQYF. The CDR3 region has the DNA TGCAGCGTTGAAGACAGGGTCTACGAGCAGTACTTC.

This clonotype was seen ten or more times. The rearrangement uses TRBV11-2 and TRBJ1-2, with 7 positions matching TRBD1. CDR3 length equals 17 residues. V lost 0 bases to trimming and J lost 0 bases; unmatched junction nucleotides: 7. The V gene's germline CDR1 is SGHAT and CDR2 FQNNGV. The CDR3 DNA reads as TGTGCCAGCAGCTTAGAGGGTCGGGACAGAGCTAACTATGGCTACACCTTC. It encodes CASSLEGRDRANYGYTF.

This clonotype occurred many times. CDR3 in amino acids: CASSFTRTGTGYGYTF. CDR3 bases: TGTGCCAGTAGCTTCACTAGAACCGGGACAGGCTATGGCTACACCTTC. The V call is TRBV19, the J call TRBJ1-2, with 8 positions matching TRBD1. CDR3 length: 16 amino acids. CDR1 is LNHDA and CDR2 is SQIVND in the germline V gene (reference sequence). Trimming removed 6 bases from V and 4 bases from J; junction bases left unmatched: 13.

This clonotype has at least ten counts. The gene calls are TRBV29-1 and TRBJ1-2, with 9 bases lining up with TRBD1. The CDR3 length is 15 residues. V shed 3 bases and J 0 bases; nucleotides not matched to a gene: 5. Germline loops: CDR1 SQVTM, CDR2 ANQGSEA. For the CDR3, the DNA is TGCAGCGTTGATCCGGGACAGGGTGCTAACTATGGCTACACCTTC. The encoded protein is CSVDPGQGANYGYTF.

V and J are TRBV19 and TRBJ2-7, with 15 positions matching TRBD2. The V gene's germline CDR1 is LNHDA and CDR2 SQIVND (reference sequence). This CDR3 contains 20 residues. The junction had 16 bases not matched to a gene; V was cut back by 3 bases and J by 4 bases. DNA for the CDR3: TGTGCCAGTAGTATTATGGGGCCCTGGACTAGCGGGGGGGCCTTATACGAGCAGTACTTC. Translated: CASSIMGPWTSGGALYEQYF. Based on the CDR3 plus reference TRBV19 and TRBJ2-7, the full variable domain is DGGITQSPKYLFRKEGQNVTLSCEQNLNHDAMYWYRQDPGQGLRLIYYSQIVNDFQKGDIAEGYSVSREKKESFPLTVTSAQKNPTAFYLCASSIMGPWTSGGALYEQYFGPGTRLTVT.

At least ten counts were recorded for this clonotype. This chain uses TRBV28 with TRBJ2-7; perhaps D is TRBD1 or TRBD2 (5 bases each). The CDR3 runs to 13 residues. Trimming removed 7 bases from V and 2 bases from J, with 12 bases in between. The V gene's germline CDR1 is MDHEN and CDR2 SYDVKM. CDR3 DNA: TGTGCCAGCACCCTCGGGGCTACCTACGAGCAGTACTTC. This translates into CASTLGATYEQYF. The full variable domain, in which reference TRBV28 and TRBJ2-7 provide the parts outside the CDR3, is DVKVTQSSRYLVKRTGEKVFLECVQDMDHENMFWYRQDPGLGLRLIYFSYDVKMKEKGDIPEGYSVSREKKERFSLILESASTNQTSMYLCASTLGATYEQYFGPGTRLTVT.

This clonotype was observed at least ten times. J is TRBJ2-7 and V is TRBV19; perhaps TRBD2 as D (6 bases). CDR3 length equals 13 residues. The germline V gene encodes CDR1 LNHDA and CDR2 SQIVND (reference sequence). The V and J ends lost 6 bases and 3 bases respectively, with 12 bases between them. The CDR3: CASRRGSGYEQYF. DNA for the CDR3: TGTGCCAGTAGACGGGGGTCTGGCTACGAGCAGTACTTC.

Many counts were recorded for this clonotype. The gene calls are TRBV4-1 and TRBJ2-5, with 9 bases fitting TRBD2. This CDR3 region has 13 residues. The trim removed 1 base at V and 9 bases at J, leaving 3 bases unmatched. Germline CDR1 and CDR2: MGHRA and YSYEKL. CDR3 bases: TGCGCCAGCAGCCAAGGGGCGGGGGGGCCCCAGTACTTC. This encodes CASSQGAGGPQYF.

This clonotype was seen ten or more times. The CDR3 DNA reads TGTGCCAGCAGTACCTGGACGGGGATGAACACTGAAGCTTTCTTT. Translation: CASSTWTGMNTEAFF. The chain recombines TRBV6-1 with TRBJ1-1, with D unclear. The CDR3 covers 15 residues. The germline gives CDR1 MNHNS, CDR2 SASEGT. V gave up 5 bases and J gave up 0 bases, with 13 bases separating them.

Ten or more counts support this clonotype. The chain joins TRBV12-3 or TRBV12-4 to TRBJ2-2; D might be TRBD1 or TRBD2, each matching 5 bases. Between the trimmed V and J ends, which lost 7 bases and 4 bases, there was a span of 16 bases. The length of the CDR3 is 15 residues. The CDR3 sequence is CASIKVAGTTGELFF. CDR3 nucleotide sequence: TGTGCCAGCATTAAAGTGGCAGGGACCACCGGGGAGCTGTTTTTT.

This clonotype was recorded a few times. This sequence joins TRBV27 and TRBJ1-1; 10 bases are shared with TRBD1. The CDR3 is 15 residues long. Germline V gene sequence: CDR1 MNHEY, CDR2 SMNVEV (reference sequence). V gave up 5 bases and J gave up 6 bases; unmatched junction bases: 9. The CDR3 region is CASSPRQGATPEAFF. The DNA of the CDR3 is TGTGCCAGCAGTCCGCGACAGGGGGCCACCCCTGAAGCTTTCTTT.

J is TRBJ1-1 and V is TRBV5-5; a weak D match, TRBD1 (6 bases). Germline CDR1 and CDR2: SGHKS and YYEKEE (reference sequence). The CDR3 has 15 amino acids. Deletions cut 4 bases from V and 5 bases from J, with 18 bases between. CDR3 region: CASSAGAKRATEAFF. CDR3 nucleotides: TGTGCCAGCAGCGCGGGGGCTAAACGGGCAACTGAAGCTTTCTTT.

This clonotype was observed a few times. V and J are TRBV19 and TRBJ2-6; TRBD1 aligns across 9 bases. V lost 1 base, J lost 1 base, and 5 bases stayed unmatched. The CDR3 totals 18 residues. The germline gives CDR1 LNHDA, CDR2 SQIVND (reference sequence). The CDR3 sequence is CASSIVRTGVSGANVLTF. The CDR3, as DNA: TGTGCCAGTAGTATAGTGCGGACAGGGGTTTCTGGGGCCAACGTCCTGACTTTC.

This clonotype was counted ten times or more. V and J are TRBV12-3 or TRBV12-4 and TRBJ1-6; 8 bases align to TRBD1. After removal of 6 bases from V and 9 bases from J, the junction contained 7 bases not matched to a gene. This CDR3 is built from 14 residues. The CDR3 nucleotides read TGTGCCAGCAGCTCAGGGGGCGCGGGTTCACCCCTCCACTTT. Protein product: CASSSGGAGSPLHF.

This clonotype was recorded many times. A junction end diverges from the germline sequence, so it may reflect a read error. This chain joins TRBV29-1 and TRBJ2-6, with D possibly matching TRBD1 (5 bases). Germline CDR1 is SQVTM and CDR2 is ANQGSEA. This CDR3 comprises 17 residues. CDR3 amino acids: CSVEVRARSSGANVLTF. In DNA, the CDR3 is TGCAGCGTTGAAGTTAGAGCGAGATCCTCTGGGGCTAACGTCCTGACTTTC.

This clonotype was picked up many times. The chain employs TRBV12-3 or TRBV12-4 and TRBJ1-3, with 8 bases aligning to TRBD1. The V segment lost 6 bases and the J segment 2 bases; nucleotides outside the gene matches: 3. The CDR3 spans 14 residues. The CDR3 reads CASRPTGAGNTIYF. As DNA, the CDR3 is TGTGCCAGCAGGCCGACAGGGGCTGGAAACACCATATATTTT.

In its sample, this clonotype was seen many times. This chain connects TRBV15 to TRBJ2-5; D remains unclear. Trimming shortened V by 0 bases and J by 5 bases, and 7 bases separated the two germline ends. This CDR3 is built from 13 residues. The germline V gene has CDR1 LNHNV and CDR2 YYDKDF (reference sequence). The CDR3 protein is CATSRDLRETQYF. In nucleotides, the CDR3 is TGTGCCACCAGCAGAGATCTGAGGGAGACCCAGTACTTC.

This clonotype has ten or more counts. The V and J genes are TRBV7-6 and TRBJ1-1; D is unresolved. The V end was cut by 1 base, the J end by 4 bases, with 13 bases between. Per the germline V gene, CDR1 is SGHVS and CDR2 is FNYEAQ. There are 15 residues in the CDR3. In DNA form, the CDR3 reads TGTGCCAGCAGCTTAGGGACCTCGTCGAGCACTGAAGCTTTCTTT. It is translated as CASSLGTSSSTEAFF.

The table lists this clonotype with many counts. The chain recombines TRBV6-2 or TRBV6-3 with TRBJ1-5; the D gene is possibly TRBD1 (5 bases). V dropped 4 bases and J dropped 7 bases, with 23 bases sitting between them. CDR3 length equals 17 residues. Germline V gene lookup returns CDR1 MNHEY and CDR2 SVGEGT. CDR3 DNA sequence: TGTGCCAGCAGTTTTGTAGGGGCGCGGTCAGGTCGACAGCCCCAGCATTTT. This gives the protein CASSFVGARSGRQPQHF.

The chain is built from TRBV5-1 and TRBJ2-7; 7 positions agree with TRBD1. CDR3 size: 14 residues. Germline CDR1 SGHRS, CDR2 YFSETQ. Trimming cost V 4 bases and J 7 bases; bases outside gene matches: 11. CDR3 DNA: TGCGCCAGCAGCCCCTCCGACAGGGTGAAAGAGCAGTACTTC. Residues: CASSPSDRVKEQYF.

This clonotype was detected ten times or more. The V call is TRBV29-1, the J call TRBJ1-1, with D tentatively TRBD1 (6 bases). Germline V gene lookup returns CDR1 SQVTM and CDR2 ANQGSEA. V was clipped by 7 bases and J by 5 bases, with 17 bases between them. This CDR3 has 13 residues. This CDR3 is CSATIQGDTEAFF. CDR3 bases: TGCAGCGCTACAATACAGGGAGATACTGAAGCTTTCTTT.

Many counts were recorded for this clonotype. The V call is TRBV6-1, the J call TRBJ1-6, with unresolved D. The V and J ends lost 8 bases and 5 bases respectively, with 13 bases between them. Per the germline V gene, CDR1 is MNHNS and CDR2 is SASEGT. CDR3 size: 14 residues. The CDR3 is CASQNSGNNSPLHF. In DNA form, the CDR3 reads TGTGCCAGCCAAAATTCAGGCAATAATTCACCCCTCCACTTT.

This clonotype was recorded at least ten times. CDR3: CASSFPGRTLEAFF. The CDR3 DNA reads as TGTGCCAGCAGTTTTCCAGGGCGTACGTTAGAAGCTTTCTTT. The V call is TRBV12-3 or TRBV12-4, the J call TRBJ1-1; D might be TRBD1 (5 bases). With 3 bases removed from V and 8 bases from J, the gap between germline ends came to 16 bases. CDR3 length equals 14 residues.

This clonotype was detected many times. Here the CDR3 DNA reads TGTGCCAGCAGCCGGGGCGCAAGCGGAGCGGCTTACGAGCAGTACTTC. Protein sequence: CASSRGASGAAYEQYF. The gene calls are TRBV7-2 and TRBJ2-7; D may correspond to TRBD1 or TRBD2 (5 bases each). Per the germline V gene, CDR1 is SGHTA and CDR2 is FQGNSA. The V and J ends lost 5 bases and 4 bases respectively, with 21 bases between them. The CDR3 loop spans 16 amino acids. Using reference TRBV7-2 and TRBJ2-7 for the parts outside the CDR3, the full variable domain is GAGVSQSPSNKVTEKGKDVELRCDPISGHTALYWYRQSLGQGLEFLIYFQGNSAPDKSGLPSDRFSAERTGGSVSTLTIQRTQQEDSAVYLCASSRGASGAAYEQYFGPGTRLTVT.